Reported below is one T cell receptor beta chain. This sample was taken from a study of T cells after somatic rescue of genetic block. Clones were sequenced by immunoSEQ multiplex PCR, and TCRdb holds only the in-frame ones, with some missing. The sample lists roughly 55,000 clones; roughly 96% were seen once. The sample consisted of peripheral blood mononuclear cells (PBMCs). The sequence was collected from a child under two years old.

CDR3 region: CASSLGQGTDTQYF. The CDR3 nucleotides read TGTGCCAGCAGCTTAGGACAAGGGACAGATACGCAGTATTTT. The V call is TRBV11-3, the J call TRBJ2-3; D remains ambiguous. CDR1 and CDR2 from the germline V gene are SGHNT and YENEEA. Trimming left V 1 base short and J 3 bases short, with 8 bases between. The CDR3 is 14 residues long. The full variable domain, in which reference TRBV11-3 and TRBJ2-3 provide the parts outside the CDR3, is EAGVVQSPRYKIIEKKQPVAFWCNPISGHNTLYWYLQNLGQGPELLIRYENEEAVDDSQLPKDRFSAERLKGVDSTLKIQPAELGDSAVYLCASSLGQGTDTQYFGPGTRLTVL.